This T cell receptor beta chain was recorded in a study of blood T cell repertoires in COVID-19. Study overall: The samples span acute and convalescent COVID-19 from the United States, Italy and Spain. From T cells, B-cell-depleted T cells, or PBMCs came the material, which was cDNA or gDNA.

The Seattle patients, enrolled during active infection, were followed longitudinally. Under the authors' procedure: Scientists estimated how many nucleated cells there were by amplifying reference gene primers. Profiled with immunoSEQ multiplex PCR; TCRdb holds only in-frame clones, not every one. D and trimming were read from the DNA, whereas the V and J calls and clone size are those reported in that table. The top ten clones hold around 33% of a sample with 75,000 to 90,000 clones, just under 80% of them seen once. CDR1 and CDR2 from the germline V gene are SQVTM and ANQGSEA. The length of the CDR3 is 13 residues. The germline V and J ends were trimmed by 3 bases and 0 bases, with 7 bases remaining between them.

Sequencing was carried out using peripheral blood. The chain recombines TRBV29-1 with TRBJ2-3; D gene uncertain. The clonotype originates from a man between 60 and 75 years old with COVID-19, enrolled during active disease. The CDR3 reads CSVEASSTDTQYF. The CDR3 coding sequence is TGCAGCGTTGAGGCCTCTAGCACAGATACGCAGTATTTT.